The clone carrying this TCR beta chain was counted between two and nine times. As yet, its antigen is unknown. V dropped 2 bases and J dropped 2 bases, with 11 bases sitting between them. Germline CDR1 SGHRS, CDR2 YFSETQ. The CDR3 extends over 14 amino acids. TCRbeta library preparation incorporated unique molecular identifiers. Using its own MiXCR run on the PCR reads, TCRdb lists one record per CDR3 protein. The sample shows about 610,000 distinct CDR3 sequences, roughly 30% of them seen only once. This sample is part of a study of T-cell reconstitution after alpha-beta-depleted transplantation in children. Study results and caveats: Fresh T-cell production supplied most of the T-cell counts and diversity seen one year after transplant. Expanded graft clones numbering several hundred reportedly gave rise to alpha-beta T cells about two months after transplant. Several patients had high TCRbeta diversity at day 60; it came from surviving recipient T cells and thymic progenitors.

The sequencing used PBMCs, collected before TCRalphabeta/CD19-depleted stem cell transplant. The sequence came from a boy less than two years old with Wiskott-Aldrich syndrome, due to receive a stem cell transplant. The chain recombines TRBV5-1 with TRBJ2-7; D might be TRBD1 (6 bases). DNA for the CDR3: TGCGCCAGCAGCTTAACAGGGTTGGCCTACGAGCAGTACTTC. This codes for CASSLTGLAYEQYF.